This TCR beta chain came from a study of T cells of healthy individuals. This clonotype showed up just a few times. TCRdb re-called the 5' RACE reads through MiXCR, storing one row per CDR3 protein. The sample lists tens of thousands of distinct CDR3 sequences; about 16% were seen once. The CDR3 length is 15 residues. J gave up 2 bases and V 8 bases, and 8 bases lay outside the gene matches. Germline V lookup: CDR1 SNHLY, CDR2 FYNNEI. This TCR derives from a human donor in good health. This sequence joins TRBV2 and TRBJ2-1; TRBD2 aligns across 8 bases. The CDR3, as DNA: TGTGCCAGCGGAGTTACTAGCGGTGCCTACAATGAGCAGTTCTTC. Translating it yields CASGVTSGAYNEQFF.